This T cell receptor (beta chain) is drawn from a study of T-cell reconstitution after alpha-beta-depleted transplantation in children (dated by TCRdb to about 2016). Regarding the study in general: The study quantitatively tracked T-cell immune reconstitution after TCRalphabeta/CD19-depleted allogeneic hematopoietic cell transplantation in children using TCR repertoire profiling. Findings and caveats that apply to the study as a whole: In some patients, the high TCRbeta diversity seen at day 60 was put down to recipient T cells and intrathymic progenitors that had survived conditioning. Apparently early alphabetaT-cell count recovery about two months after transplant reportedly relied on only several hundred rapidly expanded clones derived from non-depleted graft cells. Hyperexpanded clone frequencies declined over subsequent months; after one year, T-cell counts and TCRbeta diversity were mostly attributed to newly produced T cells.

The library was made by PCR. The sequencer listed for this sample is Illumina HiSeq 2500. To normalize quantification of the TCRbeta repertoire, the TCR libraries were built with molecular barcoding that relied on unique molecular identifiers. TCRdb reprocessed the public reads (quality trimming at Q25 with fastp, clone calling with MiXCR) and kept in-frame beta chains. Each entry merges the rows of one CDR3 protein and shows their most common DNA and genes. The sample has some 550,000 distinct CDR3 sequences on record, roughly 23% of them singletons. The ten largest clones capture over 12% of the sample. The treatment or condition label on this specimen signifies: allogeneic hematopoietic cell transplantation with graft depleted of TCRalphabeta T cells and CD19 B cells. The children who served as transplant recipients had been given grafts of TCRalphabeta/CD19-depleted allogeneic hematopoietic cells.

Of note for this clonotype: The specificity of this receptor is unknown. No much larger clone is present one base from it, and per-base qualities are unavailable.

The cysteine opens and the phenylalanine closes a CDR3 of 14 amino acids. Only CDR3 DNA is held: 42 bases, read in frame from base 1. CDR1 and CDR2 are read off the germline V gene as SGHNT and YENEEA. From V the trimming removes 4 bases and from J it removes 5 bases, while the gene matches leave 6 bases of the junction unaccounted for. The sample consisted of PBMCs, mostly from graft donor cells, taken 360 days after TCRalphabeta/CD19-depleted stem cell transplant. The chain was built from TRBV11-3 and TRBJ1-2, with TRBD1 identical over 8 junction bases. This TCR derives from a boy under three years old who had a stem cell transplant for acute myeloid leukemia, so the T cells may come from the graft donor. The CDR3 region has the sequence CASSSGDRPYGYTF. DNA sequence: TGTGCCAGCAGCTCAGGGGACAGGCCTTATGGCTACACCTTC.